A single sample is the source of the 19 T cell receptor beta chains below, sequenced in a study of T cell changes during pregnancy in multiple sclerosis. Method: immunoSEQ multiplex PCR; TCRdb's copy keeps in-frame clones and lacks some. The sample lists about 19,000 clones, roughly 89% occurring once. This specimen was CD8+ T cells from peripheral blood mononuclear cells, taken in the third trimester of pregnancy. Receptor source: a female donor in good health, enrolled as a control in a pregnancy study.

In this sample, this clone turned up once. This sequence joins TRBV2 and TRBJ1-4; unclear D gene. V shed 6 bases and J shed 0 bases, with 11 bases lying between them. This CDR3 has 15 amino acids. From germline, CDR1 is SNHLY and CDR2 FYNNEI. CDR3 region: CASSLPGATNEKLFF. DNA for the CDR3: TGTGCCAGCAGCCTCCCTGGAGCAACTAATGAAAAACTGTTTTTT.

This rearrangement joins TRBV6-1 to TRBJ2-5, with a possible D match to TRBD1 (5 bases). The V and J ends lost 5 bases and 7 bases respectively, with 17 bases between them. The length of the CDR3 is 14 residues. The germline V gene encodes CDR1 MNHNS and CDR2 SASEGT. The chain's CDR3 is CASSIGTGSGTQYF. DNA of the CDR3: TGTGCCAGCAGTATAGGCACAGGAAGTGGGACCCAGTACTTC.

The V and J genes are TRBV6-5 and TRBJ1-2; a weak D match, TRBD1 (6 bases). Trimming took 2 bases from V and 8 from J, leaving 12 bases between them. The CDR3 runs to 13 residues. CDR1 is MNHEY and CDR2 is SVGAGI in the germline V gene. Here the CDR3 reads CASSYRTGSGYTF. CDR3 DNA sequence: TGTGCCAGCAGTTACCGTACAGGGTCCGGCTACACCTTC.

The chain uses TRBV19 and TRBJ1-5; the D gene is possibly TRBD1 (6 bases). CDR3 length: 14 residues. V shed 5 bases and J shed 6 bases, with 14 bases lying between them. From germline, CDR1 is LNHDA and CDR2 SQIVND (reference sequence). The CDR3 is CASSPRQDGQPQHF. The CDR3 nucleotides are TGTGCCAGTAGTCCCAGACAGGATGGTCAGCCCCAGCATTTT. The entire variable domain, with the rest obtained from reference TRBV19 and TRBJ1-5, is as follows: DGGITQSPKYLFRKEGQNVTLSCEQNLNHDAMYWYRQDPGQGLRLIYYSQIVNDFQKGDIAEGYSVSREKKESFPLTVTSAQKNPTAFYLCASSPRQDGQPQHFGDGTRLSIL.

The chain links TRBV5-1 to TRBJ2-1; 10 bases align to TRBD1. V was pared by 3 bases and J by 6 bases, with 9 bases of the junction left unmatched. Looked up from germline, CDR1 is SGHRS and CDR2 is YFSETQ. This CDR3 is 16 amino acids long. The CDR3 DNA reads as TGCGCCAGCAGCTACCTACCGGGACAGGGGTTCAATGAGCAGTTCTTC. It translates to CASSYLPGQGFNEQFF. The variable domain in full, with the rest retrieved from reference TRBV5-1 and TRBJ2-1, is KAGVTQTPRYLIKTRGQQVTLSCSPISGHRSVSWYQQTPGQGLQFLFEYFSETQRNKGNFPGRFSGRQFSNSRSEMNVSTLELGDSALYLCASSYLPGQGFNEQFFGPGTRLTVL.

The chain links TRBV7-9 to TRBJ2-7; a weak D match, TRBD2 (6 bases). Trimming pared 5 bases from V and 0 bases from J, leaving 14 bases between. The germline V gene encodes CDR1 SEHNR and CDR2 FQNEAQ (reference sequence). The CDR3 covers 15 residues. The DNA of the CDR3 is TGTGCCAGCAGCCCGGTCCGGGGGAACTCCTACGAGCAGTACTTC. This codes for CASSPVRGNSYEQYF.

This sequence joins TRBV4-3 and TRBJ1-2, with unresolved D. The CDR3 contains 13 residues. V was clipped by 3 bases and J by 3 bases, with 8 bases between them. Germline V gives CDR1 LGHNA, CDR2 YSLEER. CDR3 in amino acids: CASSHLSYYGYTF. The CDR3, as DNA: TGCGCCAGCAGCCACTTAAGCTACTATGGCTACACCTTC.

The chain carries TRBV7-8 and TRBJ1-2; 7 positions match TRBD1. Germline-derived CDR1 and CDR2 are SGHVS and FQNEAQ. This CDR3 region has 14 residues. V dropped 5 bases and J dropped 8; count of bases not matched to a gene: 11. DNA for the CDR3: TGTGCCAGCAGCCCGGAGAGGGGGCCCAACGGCTACACCTTC. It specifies CASSPERGPNGYTF. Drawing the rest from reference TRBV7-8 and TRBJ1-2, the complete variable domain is GAGVSQSPRYKVAKRGQDVALRCDPISGHVSLFWYQQALGQGPEFLTYFQNEAQLDKSGLPSDRFFAERPEGSVSTLKIQRTQQEDSAVYLCASSPERGPNGYTFGSGTRLTVV.

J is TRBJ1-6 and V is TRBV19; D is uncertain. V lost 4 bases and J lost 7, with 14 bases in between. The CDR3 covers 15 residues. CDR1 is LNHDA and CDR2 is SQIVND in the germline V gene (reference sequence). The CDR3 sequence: CASSSSEASNSPLHF. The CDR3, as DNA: TGTGCCAGTAGTAGTTCCGAGGCCTCGAATTCACCCCTCCACTTT.

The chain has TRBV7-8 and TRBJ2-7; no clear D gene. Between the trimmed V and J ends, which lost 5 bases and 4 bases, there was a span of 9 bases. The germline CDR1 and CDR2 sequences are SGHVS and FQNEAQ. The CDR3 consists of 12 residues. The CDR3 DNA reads TGTGCCAGCAGCCTAGTATTGTACGAGCAGTACTTC. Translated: CASSLVLYEQYF. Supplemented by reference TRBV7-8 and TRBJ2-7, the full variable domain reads GAGVSQSPRYKVAKRGQDVALRCDPISGHVSLFWYQQALGQGPEFLTYFQNEAQLDKSGLPSDRFFAERPEGSVSTLKIQRTQQEDSAVYLCASSLVLYEQYFGPGTRLTVT.

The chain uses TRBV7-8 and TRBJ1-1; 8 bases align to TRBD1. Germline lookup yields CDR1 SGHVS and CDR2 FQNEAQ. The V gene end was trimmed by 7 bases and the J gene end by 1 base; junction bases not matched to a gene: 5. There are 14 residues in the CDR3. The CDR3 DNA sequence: TGTGCCAGCACCCGACAGGGGCAGAACACTGAAGCTTTCTTT. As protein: CASTRQGQNTEAFF.

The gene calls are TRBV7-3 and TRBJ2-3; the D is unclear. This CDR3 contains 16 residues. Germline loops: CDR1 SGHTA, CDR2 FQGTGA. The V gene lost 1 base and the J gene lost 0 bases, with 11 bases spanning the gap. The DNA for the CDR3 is TGTGCCAGCAGCTTAAACCACGCAGGTAGCACAGATACGCAGTATTTT. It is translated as CASSLNHAGSTDTQYF.

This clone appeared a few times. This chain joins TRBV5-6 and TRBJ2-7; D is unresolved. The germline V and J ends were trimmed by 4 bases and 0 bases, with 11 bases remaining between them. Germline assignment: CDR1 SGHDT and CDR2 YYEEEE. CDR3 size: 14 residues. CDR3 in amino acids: CASSPLGSSYEQYF. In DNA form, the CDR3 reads TGTGCCAGCAGCCCACTGGGCAGCTCCTACGAGCAGTACTTC.

DNA for the CDR3: TGTGCCTACGGAGGGGCGTTGGGGGAAAAACTGTTTTTT. Its translation: CAYGGALGEKLFF. The rearrangement links TRBV30 to TRBJ1-4, with D possibly being TRBD1 (5 bases). The CDR3 length is 13 residues. The germline V gene has CDR1 GTSNPN and CDR2 SVGIG (reference sequence). V lost 7 bases to trimming and J lost 8 bases, with 17 bases between them.

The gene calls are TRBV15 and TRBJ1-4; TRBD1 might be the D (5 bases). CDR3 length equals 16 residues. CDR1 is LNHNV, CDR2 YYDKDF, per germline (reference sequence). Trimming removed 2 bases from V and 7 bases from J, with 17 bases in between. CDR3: CATSRTQDLVSEKLFF. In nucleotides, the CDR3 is TGTGCCACCAGCAGAACACAGGATTTAGTCTCTGAAAAACTGTTTTTT.

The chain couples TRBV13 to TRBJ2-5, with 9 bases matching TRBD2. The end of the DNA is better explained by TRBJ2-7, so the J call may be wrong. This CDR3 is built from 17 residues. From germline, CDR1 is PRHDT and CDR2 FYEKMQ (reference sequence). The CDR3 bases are TGTGCCAGCAGCCCTTCCCGGGCGGGGGGGAGCTCCTACGAGCAGTACTTC. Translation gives CASSPSRAGGSSYEQYF.

This CDR3 reads CASSNTGSWEQYF. As DNA, the CDR3 is TGTGCCAGCAGTAATACAGGGAGTTGGGAGCAGTACTTC. This sequence joins TRBV7-8 and TRBJ2-7, with D perhaps TRBD1 (6 bases). The CDR3 covers 13 residues. Trimming pared 6 bases from V and 7 bases from J, leaving 16 bases between. Per the germline V gene, CDR1 is SGHVS and CDR2 is FQNEAQ.

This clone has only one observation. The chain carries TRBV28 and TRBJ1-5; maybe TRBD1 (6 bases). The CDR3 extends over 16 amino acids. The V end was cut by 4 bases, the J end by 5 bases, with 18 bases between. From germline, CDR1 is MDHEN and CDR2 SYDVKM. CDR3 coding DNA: TGTGCCAGCAGTTACGGTGCTGGACAGTACGATCAGCCCCAGCATTTT. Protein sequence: CASSYGAGQYDQPQHF.

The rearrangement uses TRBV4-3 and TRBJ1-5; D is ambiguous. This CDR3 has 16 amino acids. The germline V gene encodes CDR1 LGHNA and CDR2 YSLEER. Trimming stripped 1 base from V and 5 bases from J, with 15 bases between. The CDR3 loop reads CASSQGHREPHQPQHF. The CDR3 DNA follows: TGCGCCAGCAGCCAAGGTCACCGGGAGCCACATCAGCCCCAGCATTTT.